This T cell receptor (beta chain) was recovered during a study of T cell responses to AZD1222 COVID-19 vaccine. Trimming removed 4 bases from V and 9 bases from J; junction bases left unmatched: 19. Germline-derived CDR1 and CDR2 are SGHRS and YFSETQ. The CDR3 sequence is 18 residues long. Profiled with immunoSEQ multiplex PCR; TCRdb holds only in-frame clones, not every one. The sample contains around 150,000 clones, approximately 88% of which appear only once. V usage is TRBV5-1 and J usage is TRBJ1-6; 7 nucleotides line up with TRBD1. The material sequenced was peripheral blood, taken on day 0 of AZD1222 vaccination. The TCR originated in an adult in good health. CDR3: CASSLTMSGQARGSPLHF. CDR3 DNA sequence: TGCGCCAGCAGCCTAACTATGAGCGGACAGGCCCGGGGTTCACCCCTCCACTTT.